These 20 T cell receptor beta chains were sequenced from one sample in a study of naive and memory T cell subsets. Adult healthy volunteers gave 2.5 ml peripheral blood for whole-blood RNA. Reverse transcription of blood and skin TCR RNA was primed at alpha and beta constant regions. TCRdb redid the calling of the 5' RACE reads with MiXCR, one entry per CDR3 protein. The sample records about 22,000 distinct CDR3 sequences, around 4% being singletons. These receptor sequences come from a male donor in good health.

This clonotype was seen many times. The DNA of the CDR3 is TGTGCCAGCAGCCTAGGTGCAGGGGGCCTCGGGGAGCTGTTTTTT. Protein: CASSLGAGGLGELFF. The rearrangement links TRBV3-1 to TRBJ2-2, with TRBD1 matching over 8 bases. The V segment lost 4 bases and the J segment 7 bases; nucleotides outside the gene matches: 8. Per germline, CDR1 LGHDT and CDR2 YNNKEL (reference sequence). This CDR3 spans 15 amino acids.

Comments on this clonotype: A read error is possible here, since a much larger clone lies one base away. The chain links TRBV19 to TRBJ1-1; 11 bases line up with TRBD1. The CDR3 is 16 residues long. Germline V gene lookup returns CDR1 LNHDA and CDR2 SQIVND (reference sequence). CDR3 amino acids: CACSVGTGGRNTEAFF. The CDR3 DNA is TGTGCCTGTAGTGTTGGGACAGGGGGTCGGAACACTGAAGCTTTCTTT.

This clonotype was recorded many times. The chain links TRBV29-1 to TRBJ1-1; D is uncertain. The CDR3 length is 10 residues. Germline V gene lookup returns CDR1 SQVTM and CDR2 ANQGSEA. V lost 4 bases, J lost 4 bases, and 4 bases lay in between. In DNA form, the CDR3 reads TGCAGCGTTGCAGTCACTGAAGCTTTCTTT. This sequence encodes CSVAVTEAFF.

There are many counts of this clonotype. The rearrangement uses TRBV5-1 and TRBJ2-7; 10 bases fit TRBD1. The germline V gene has CDR1 SGHRS and CDR2 YFSETQ. The length of the CDR3 is 16 residues. J gave up 5 bases and V 1 base, and 9 bases lay outside the gene matches. CDR3 nucleotides: TGCGCCAGCAGCTTGTACACCCGGGACAGGGGTCACGAGCAGTACTTC. Protein sequence: CASSLYTRDRGHEQYF.

A remark on this clonotype: The junction and the germline gene differ at one end; a read error may be behind it. The chain joins TRBV4-1 to TRBJ1-4; D ambiguous. Germline CDR1 reads MGHRA; CDR2 reads YSYEKL. The CDR3 loop spans 15 amino acids. CDR3 in amino acids: CASSQDVSINEKLSF. CDR3 DNA: TGCGCCAGCAGCCAAGATGTATCGATTAATGAAAAACTGTCTTTT.

This clonotype has a count of ten or more. This chain links TRBV5-4 with TRBJ2-4; 7 bases match TRBD2. After removal of 4 bases from V and 4 bases from J, the junction contained 5 bases not matched to a gene. The CDR3 has 14 amino acids. Per the germline V gene, CDR1 is SGHNT and CDR2 is YYREEE (reference sequence). The CDR3 here is CASSASSGKNIQYF. CDR3 sequence (DNA): TGTGCCAGCAGCGCGTCTAGCGGAAAAAACATTCAGTACTTC.

This clonotype was detected many times. The chain carries TRBV7-9 and TRBJ2-7; 9 bases line up with TRBD1. The V gene end was trimmed by 1 base and the J gene end by 4 bases; junction bases not matched to a gene: 2. The CDR3 runs to 14 residues. From germline, CDR1 is SEHNR and CDR2 FQNEAQ (reference sequence). The CDR3 DNA reads TGTGCCAGCAGCTTAGTGGGACAGGGATACGAGCAGTACTTC. Its protein is CASSLVGQGYEQYF.

As for this clonotype: A much larger clone differs from this one at a single base, so this may be a read error. This sequence joins TRBV7-8 and TRBJ2-7, with D possibly being TRBD1 or TRBD2 (5 bases each). Germline values: CDR1 SGHVS, CDR2 FQNEAQ. The CDR3 sequence is 12 residues long. The CDR3 here is CASSLWDLEQCF. CDR3 DNA: TGTGCCAGCAGCCTGTGGGACCTCGAGCAGTGCTTC.

V usage is TRBV6-4 and J usage is TRBJ2-1, with 14 nucleotides matching TRBD2. Losses at the gene ends were 4 bases for V and 6 bases for J; bases not matched to a gene: 2. This CDR3 contains 15 residues. CDR1 and CDR2 from the germline V gene are MRHNA and SNTAGT. Here the CDR3 DNA reads TGTGCCAGCAGTGTAGGGACTAGCGGGAGCAATGAGCAGTTCTTC. Protein sequence: CASSVGTSGSNEQFF.

This clonotype was detected ten times or more. This chain joins TRBV28 and TRBJ2-3; 7 bases map to TRBD2. The CDR3 contains 14 residues. V trimming: 2 bases; J trimming: 2 bases; junction bases outside the gene matches: 1. Germline CDR1 MDHEN, CDR2 SYDVKM. The CDR3 region is CASSLLAVTDTQYF. Written as DNA, the CDR3 is TGTGCCAGCAGTTTACTAGCGGTCACAGATACGCAGTATTTT.

This clonotype was seen at least ten times. The genes are TRBV24-1 and TRBJ2-1; 9 bases are shared with TRBD2. Trimming at V came to 4 bases and at J to 7 bases, leaving 10 bases not matched to a gene. Germline values: CDR1 KGHDR, CDR2 SFDVKD. The CDR3 runs to 16 residues. In DNA, the CDR3 is TGTGCCACCAGTGACCCTGTTCTAGCGGGAAAAAATGAGCAGTTCTTC. It translates to CATSDPVLAGKNEQFF.

This clonotype was recorded at least ten times. The chain couples TRBV7-2 to TRBJ2-1; D uncertain. The CDR3 length is 12 residues. Trimming pared 3 bases from V and 5 bases from J, leaving 5 bases between. CDR1 and CDR2 from the germline V gene are SGHTA and FQGNSA. Written as DNA, the CDR3 is TGTGCCAGCAGCTTTTACAACAATGAGCAGTTCTTC. Residues: CASSFYNNEQFF. The complete variable domain, with remaining parts taken from reference TRBV7-2 and TRBJ2-1, reads GAGVSQSPSNKVTEKGKDVELRCDPISGHTALYWYRQSLGQGLEFLIYFQGNSAPDKSGLPSDRFSAERTGGSVSTLTIQRTQQEDSAVYLCASSFYNNEQFFGPGTRLTVL.

The gene calls are TRBV28 and TRBJ1-3, with no clear D. V lost 10 bases and J 4 bases, leaving 14 bases between the germline ends. Germline loops: CDR1 MDHEN, CDR2 SYDVKM. The CDR3 spans 13 residues. The CDR3 DNA reads as TGTGCCACGCAAACTTCCGGGGGAAACACCATATATTTT. This codes for CATQTSGGNTIYF.

This clonotype was detected many times. The chain employs TRBV2 and TRBJ1-1, with D hard to call. Germline V gene sequence: CDR1 SNHLY, CDR2 FYNNEI. The CDR3 sequence is 11 residues long. Trimming removed 4 bases from V and 8 bases from J, with 8 bases in between. The CDR3 spells CASSVSGEAFF. CDR3 in DNA: TGTGCCAGCAGTGTTTCGGGCGAAGCTTTCTTT. Full variable domain (missing parts from reference TRBV2 and TRBJ1-1): EPEVTQTPSHQVTQMGQEVILRCVPISNHLYFYWYRQILGQKVEFLVSFYNNEISEKSEIFDDQFSVERPDGSNFTLKIRSTKLEDSAMYFCASSVSGEAFFGQGTRLTVV.

This clonotype was recorded at least ten times. The rearrangement links TRBV2 to TRBJ2-1; tentatively, D is TRBD1 or TRBD2 (5 bases each). The V gene lost 7 bases and the J gene lost 7 bases, with 20 bases spanning the gap. The germline CDR1 and CDR2 sequences are SNHLY and FYNNEI. This CDR3 has 15 amino acids. The CDR3 DNA sequence: TGTGCCAGCACCACCGGGACCCCTATTGAAAATGAGCAGTTCTTC. Protein product: CASTTGTPIENEQFF.

This clonotype was recorded at least ten times. The genes are TRBV18 and TRBJ2-6; D may correspond to TRBD1 or TRBD2 (5 bases each). The CDR3 is made up of 17 amino acids. From germline, CDR1 is KGHSH and CDR2 LQKENI. V was pared by 1 base and J by 0 bases, with 10 bases between. CDR3 bases: TGTGCCAGCTCACCACAGGGACGGAACTCTGGGGCCAACGTCCTGACTTTC. Protein product: CASSPQGRNSGANVLTF.

The J gene is TRBJ2-7, the V gene TRBV19; 11 bases are shared with TRBD1. J lost 2 bases, V lost 10 bases, and 7 bases had no gene match. This CDR3 has 14 amino acids. Germline CDR1 is LNHDA and CDR2 is SQIVND (reference sequence). The CDR3 DNA sequence: TGTGCCACGTCTCGGGGACAGGGGGCCTACGAGCAGTACTTC. Its protein is CATSRGQGAYEQYF.

The table lists this clonotype with many counts. This chain's CDR3 is CASSSNGQVQETQYF. The DNA for the CDR3 is TGCGCCAGCAGCTCCAATGGACAGGTTCAAGAGACCCAGTACTTC. The genes are TRBV5-1 and TRBJ2-5; TRBD1 matches at 7 bases. Per the germline V gene, CDR1 is SGHRS and CDR2 is YFSETQ. CDR3 length equals 15 residues. Losses at the gene ends were 3 bases for V and 2 bases for J; bases not matched to a gene: 7.

Judged by abundance, this clonotype is medium-sized (0.01 to 0.1%). The CDR3 bases are TGTGCCAGCAGTTTTAGTAGCGGGGGACAAACTAGCACAGATACGCAGTATTTT. It translates to CASSFSSGGQTSTDTQYF. This rearrangement joins TRBV12-3 or TRBV12-4 to TRBJ2-3; 9 bases fit TRBD2. The ends lost 3 bases at V and 0 bases at J; junction bases unmatched: 10. The CDR3 sequence is 18 residues long.

This clonotype has at least ten counts. The chain is built from TRBV29-1 and TRBJ2-2; D is undetermined. Trimming pared 4 bases from V and 6 bases from J, leaving 6 bases between. Per the germline V gene, CDR1 is SQVTM and CDR2 is ANQGSEA. The CDR3 runs to 11 residues. The CDR3 bases are TGCAGCGTTGGGGCTGCCGGGGAGCTGTTTTTT. It yields the protein CSVGAAGELFF.